The rows below give T cell receptor beta chains drawn from one sample of a study of T cell responses to AZD1222 COVID-19 vaccine. Generated by immunoSEQ multiplex PCR, the TCRdb table keeps only in-frame clones and is missing some. The sample contains over 110,000 clones, around 93% of which appear only once. The starting material was peripheral blood, obtained on day 0 of AZD1222 vaccination. All receptors come from an adult in good health. Both conserved end residues are part of each CDR3. The order of the fields is CDR3 protein, CDR3 DNA, J gene, clone size, D gene, V gene. A D gene is named only where the DNA matches it firmly. Size tells how often a clone was seen (once, few, many) or the class of an expanded clone, and some rows leave it out.

CASSLGFQQREKLFF TGTGCCAGCAGCTTAGGATTCCAACAAAGGGAAAAACTGTTTTTT TRBJ1-4 . . TRBV7-8
CASRSLAGVETQYF TGTGCCAGCAGATCTTTAGCGGGAGTAGAGACCCAGTACTTC TRBJ2-5 . TRBD2 TRBV7-9
CASSINYGYTF TGTGCCAGTAGTATTAACTATGGCTACACCTTC TRBJ1-2 once . TRBV19
CASSKDPSGYGYTF TGTGCCAGCAGCAAAGACCCCAGCGGGTATGGCTACACCTTC TRBJ1-2 . . TRBV21-1
CASSPRWLHEKLFF TGTGCCAGCAGCCCCAGGTGGCTTCATGAAAAACTGTTTTTT TRBJ1-4 . . TRBV6-5
CASSLTIFQFETLHF TGTGCCAGCAGTTTAACTATATTCCAATTCGAGACCCTCCACTTT TRBJ1-6 . . TRBV27
CASSFTGFRADTQYF TGTGCCAGCAGTTTCACAGGGTTTAGGGCAGATACGCAGTATTTT TRBJ2-3 . . TRBV7-3
CASSSRGRYGYTF TGTGCCAGTAGTTCCAGGGGCCGCTATGGCTACACCTTC TRBJ1-2 . . TRBV19
CASSLGGSGNTIYF TGTGCCAGCAGCTTAGGAGGCTCTGGAAACACCATATATTTT TRBJ1-3 . . TRBV7-8
CASSSLGTSSYEQYF TGCGCCAGCAGCTCCCTTGGGACCTCCTCCTACGAGCAGTACTTC TRBJ2-7 . . TRBV5-1
CASTQGARARETQYF TGCGCCAGCACCCAAGGGGCCAGGGCTAGGGAGACCCAGTACTTC TRBJ2-5 . . TRBV5-1
CASSRDRGHEQFF TGTGCCAGTAGTAGGGACAGGGGGCACGAGCAGTTCTTC TRBJ2-1 . TRBD1 TRBV19
CASSRSYNEQFF TGTGCCAGCAGTCGTTCCTACAATGAGCAGTTCTTC TRBJ2-1 . . TRBV28
CASSLGTDLNYGYTF TGTGCCAGCAGCCTTGGGACAGACCTTAACTATGGCTACACCTTC TRBJ1-2 few TRBD1 TRBV6-5
CASSLARQFNQPQHF TGTGCCAGCAGCTTAGCGCGGCAGTTCAATCAGCCCCAGCATTTT TRBJ1-5 once . TRBV7-2
CASSTRALRETQYF TGTGCCAGCAGTACCAGGGCGTTGCGAGAGACCCAGTACTTC TRBJ2-5 . . TRBV6-5
CASSYEGRANQPQHF TGTGCCAGCAGTTACGAGGGGAGAGCAAATCAGCCCCAGCATTTT TRBJ1-5 . . TRBV6-5
CASSADRPYEQYF TGTGCCAGCAGCGCGGACCGGCCCTACGAGCAGTACTTC TRBJ2-7 . . TRBV6-5
CASQRSIRTDTQYF TGTGCCAGCCAGCGGTCAATTCGCACAGATACGCAGTATTTT TRBJ2-3 . . TRBV6-5
CASSQVLVSYGYTF TGCGCCAGCAGCCAAGTCCTTGTCTCCTATGGCTACACCTTC TRBJ1-2 . . TRBV4-1
CASGLQGPWGYTF TGTGCCAGCGGACTCCAGGGTCCCTGGGGCTACACCTTC TRBJ1-2 . . TRBV7-9
CASSLVRDYGYTF TGTGCCAGCAGTTTGGTCAGAGACTATGGCTACACCTTC TRBJ1-2 . . TRBV28
CASSLVNQPQHF TGTGCCAGCAGTTTAGTTAATCAGCCCCAGCATTTT TRBJ1-5 . . TRBV12-3/TRBV12-4
CASGPSGGTDTQYF TGTGCTAGTGGTCCGAGCGGGGGTACAGATACGCAGTATTTT TRBJ2-3 . TRBD2 TRBV12-5
CASSLDRAQAFF TGTGCCAGCAGCTTAGACAGGGCCCAAGCTTTCTTT TRBJ1-1 . . TRBV7-8
CASSWGARGTEAFF TGCGCCAGCAGCTGGGGGGCGCGGGGCACTGAAGCTTTCTTT TRBJ1-1 . . TRBV5-1
CASSSPGLPSSYNEQFF TGTGCCAGCAGTTCCCCAGGACTACCAAGCTCCTACAATGAGCAGTTCTTC TRBJ2-1 . . TRBV28
CAISEVPTSGGGGEQFF TGTGCCATCAGTGAGGTCCCCACTAGCGGGGGGGGTGGTGAGCAGTTCTTC TRBJ2-1 . TRBD2 TRBV10-3
CASSQGRYGYTF TGTGCCAGCAGCCAGGGGCGGTATGGCTACACCTTC TRBJ1-2 . . TRBV9
CATSTSGSKNIQYF TGTGCCACCTCGACTAGCGGGAGTAAAAACATTCAGTACTTC TRBJ2-4 . TRBD2 TRBV24-1
CASSFRDGGSGEQFF TGTGCCAGCAGCTTCCGGGACGGTGGAAGCGGTGAGCAGTTCTTC TRBJ2-1 . . TRBV11-2
CATSRDGGRYSSGNTIYF TGTGCCACCAGCAGAGATGGGGGACGGTACTCCTCTGGAAACACCATATATTTT TRBJ1-3 . . TRBV15
CAWSMTGSQGDQYF TGTGCCTGGAGCATGACAGGCTCCCAAGGGGACCAGTACTTC TRBJ2-5 . . TRBV30
CASSPRTMKETQYF TGTGCCAGCAGCCCAAGGACTATGAAAGAGACCCAGTACTTC TRBJ2-5 . . TRBV13
CASRAGPGIETQYF TGCGCCAGCCGGGCAGGCCCGGGCATCGAGACCCAGTACTTC TRBJ2-5 . . TRBV5-1
CASSLGGSLNQPQHF TGTGCCAGCAGCTTAGGTGGCAGCCTCAATCAGCCCCAGCATTTT TRBJ1-5 . . TRBV5-5
CASSLGDLDLWEGGYTF TGTGCCAGCAGCCTGGGCGACCTGGACCTCTGGGAGGGGGGCTACACCTTC TRBJ1-2 . . TRBV5-5
CASSQVTSSYEQYF TGTGCCAGCAGCCAAGTAACTAGCTCCTACGAGCAGTACTTC TRBJ2-7 . . TRBV3-1/TRBV3-2
CASSPRGSSKEYNEQFF TGTGCCAGCAGCCCTCGCGGTAGCTCGAAAGAGTACAATGAGCAGTTCTTC TRBJ2-1 . . TRBV4-2
CANPITATYEQYF TGTGCCAACCCCATAACAGCAACCTACGAGCAGTACTTC TRBJ2-7 . . TRBV7-3
CATSRTGWKDQPQHF TGTGCCACCAGCAGGACAGGGTGGAAAGATCAGCCCCAGCATTTT TRBJ1-5 . TRBD1 TRBV15
CASSFTRASTDTQYF TGTGCCAGCAGCTTTACAAGGGCTAGCACAGATACGCAGTATTTT TRBJ2-3 . . TRBV7-6
CASSLNGRGGPDTQYF TGTGCCAGCAGCTTAAATGGGCGGGGGGGCCCAGATACGCAGTATTTT TRBJ2-3 . TRBD2 TRBV7-3
CASTASGRSYNEQFF TGTGCCAGCACCGCAAGCGGGAGGTCCTACAATGAGCAGTTCTTC TRBJ2-1 once TRBD2 TRBV6-5
CASSQAKNTEAFF TGTGCCAGCAGCCAAGCTAAGAACACTGAAGCTTTCTTT TRBJ1-1 . . TRBV4-2
CASSLNYEQYF TGTGCCAGCAGTCTAAACTACGAGCAGTACTTC TRBJ2-7 few . TRBV6-5
CATSGTSGDSYNEQFF TGTGCCACCAGTGGAACTAGCGGGGACTCCTACAATGAGCAGTTCTTC TRBJ2-1 . TRBD2 TRBV24-1
CASRGREGEKLFF TGTGCCAGCCGGGGGCGCGAGGGTGAAAAACTGTTTTTT TRBJ1-4 once . TRBV4-2
CASSGAFRGGAQHF TGTGCCAGCAGTGGCGCTTTCCGGGGGGGAGCCCAGCATTTT TRBJ1-5 few . TRBV2
CASSPDLTSGSKNIQYF TGTGCCAGCTCACCGGATCTGACTAGCGGGAGCAAAAACATTCAGTACTTC TRBJ2-4 . TRBD2 TRBV18
CASNRGPSMGGEQFF TGTGCCAGCAATCGGGGGCCCTCCATGGGGGGTGAGCAGTTCTTC TRBJ2-1 . . TRBV2
CASSPWDTEAFF TGTGCCAGCAGTCCTTGGGACACTGAAGCTTTCTTT TRBJ1-1 few . TRBV12-3/TRBV12-4
CASSPFSSRTDTQYF TGTGCCAGCAGTCCATTTAGCTCTCGCACAGATACGCAGTATTTT TRBJ2-3 . . TRBV28
CASKGLGLANEQFF TGTGCCAGCAAGGGACTAGGTCTAGCCAATGAGCAGTTCTTC TRBJ2-1 . TRBD2 TRBV3-1/TRBV3-2
CASRRTGIQETQYF TGCGCCAGCAGAAGAACTGGTATACAAGAGACCCAGTACTTC TRBJ2-5 . . TRBV10-2
CASSLGDRFTPHGYTF TGCGCCAGCAGCTTGGGGGACAGGTTTACTCCTCATGGCTACACCTTC TRBJ1-2 . TRBD1 TRBV5-1
CASRPRTSGFDEQFF TGTGCCAGTAGACCTAGGACTAGCGGTTTCGATGAGCAGTTCTTC TRBJ2-1 . TRBD2 TRBV19